What follows are 21 T cell receptor beta chains derived from one specimen sequenced in a study of metastatic and nonmetastatic thyroid tumors. The entire patient cohort was treatment-naive prior to thyroid surgery. TCRdb ran MiXCR on the PCR reads. The profile shows 49,000 or so clones, about 25% of them singletons. Specimen: blood. These receptors came from a male donor with papillary thyroid cancer or a benign thyroid nodule (not recorded which). Some clones in this sample may be carry-over from other donors' samples.

The table lists this clone with a few counts. The CDR3 sequence: CASSRSVAESTDTQYF. CDR3 nucleotides: TGTGCCAGCAGCCGATCAGTAGCGGAGAGCACAGATACGCAGTATTTT. This chain uses TRBV12-3 or TRBV12-4 with TRBJ2-3, with a possible D match to TRBD2 (6 bases). Trimming left V 6 bases short and J 0 bases short, with 16 bases between. The CDR3 is 16 amino acids.

Ten or more counts support this clone. This chain uses TRBV19 with TRBJ1-2; 8 bases align to TRBD1. Germline loops: CDR1 LNHDA, CDR2 SQIVND (reference sequence). The CDR3 has 17 residues. The trim removed 7 bases at V and 6 bases at J, leaving 19 bases unmatched. For the CDR3, the DNA is TGTGCCAGTAACCGGGGGACAGGCCGTGCCTTTTCTGATGGCTACACCTTC. Translating gives CASNRGTGRAFSDGYTF.

V usage is TRBV30 and J usage is TRBJ2-6, with 10 bases that match TRBD2. Germline V lookup: CDR1 GTSNPN, CDR2 SVGIG (reference sequence). Trimming took 4 bases from V and 2 from J; bases not matched to a gene: 8. The CDR3 is 17 residues long. The DNA for the CDR3 is TGTGCCTGGAAATCTAGCGGGAGACGAACTGGGGCCAACGTCCTGACTTTC. This encodes CAWKSSGRRTGANVLTF. Full variable domain (rest looked up from reference TRBV30 and TRBJ2-6): SQTIHQWPATLVQPVGSPLSLECTVEGTSNPNLYWYRQAAGRGLQLLFYSVGIGQISSEVPQNLSASRPQDRQFILSSKKLLLSDSGFYLCAWKSSGRRTGANVLTFGAGSRLTVL.

There are many counts of this clone. The chain couples TRBV10-2 to TRBJ1-2; D unclear. V was shortened by 4 bases and J by 7 bases, with 13 bases between the two germline ends. CDR1 and CDR2 (germline): WSHSY, SAAADI. The CDR3 spans 13 residues. This CDR3 is CASSGRTSGGYTF. The CDR3, as DNA: TGCGCCAGCAGTGGAAGGACGTCGGGTGGCTACACCTTC.

This clone has at least ten counts. The chain carries TRBV28 and TRBJ2-7, with TRBD1 as a possible D gene (5 bases). CDR1 is MDHEN and CDR2 is SYDVKM in the germline V gene. CDR3 size: 15 residues. V shed 3 bases and J shed 0 bases, with 12 bases lying between them. CDR3 amino acids: CASSFAGALSYEQYF. The CDR3 bases are TGTGCCAGCAGTTTTGCTGGGGCCCTCTCCTACGAGCAGTACTTC. Full variable domain (rest looked up from reference TRBV28 and TRBJ2-7): DVKVTQSSRYLVKRTGEKVFLECVQDMDHENMFWYRQDPGLGLRLIYFSYDVKMKEKGDIPEGYSVSREKKERFSLILESASTNQTSMYLCASSFAGALSYEQYFGPGTRLTVT.

This clone came up once. The chain joins TRBV30 to TRBJ1-5; tentative D call: TRBD1 (6 bases). Germline V gene sequence: CDR1 GTSNPN, CDR2 SVGIG (reference sequence). Trimming stripped 3 bases from V and 5 bases from J, with 17 bases between. This CDR3 has 15 amino acids. The CDR3 spells CAWSPSRGGDQPQHF. The CDR3 DNA follows: TGTGCCTGGAGCCCCAGCAGGGGAGGGGATCAGCCCCAGCATTTT. Combining the CDR3 with reference TRBV30 and TRBJ1-5 gives the whole variable domain SQTIHQWPATLVQPVGSPLSLECTVEGTSNPNLYWYRQAAGRGLQLLFYSVGIGQISSEVPQNLSASRPQDRQFILSSKKLLLSDSGFYLCAWSPSRGGDQPQHFGDGTRLSIL.

This clone was seen at least ten times. The chain has TRBV7-8 and TRBJ2-3; D unresolved. Germline V gene data show CDR1 as SGHVS and CDR2 as FQNEAQ. V lost 4 bases and J lost 0, with 8 bases in between. CDR3 size: 14 residues. This CDR3 reads CASSSAVSTDTQYF. CDR3 nucleotides: TGTGCCAGCAGCTCGGCGGTTAGCACAGATACGCAGTATTTT. Combining the CDR3 with reference TRBV7-8 and TRBJ2-3 gives the whole variable domain GAGVSQSPRYKVAKRGQDVALRCDPISGHVSLFWYQQALGQGPEFLTYFQNEAQLDKSGLPSDRFFAERPEGSVSTLKIQRTQQEDSAVYLCASSSAVSTDTQYFGPGTRLTVL.

This clone occurred a few times. This chain connects TRBV7-8 to TRBJ2-7; D might be TRBD2 (5 bases). Germline CDR1 reads SGHVS; CDR2 reads FQNEAQ. The CDR3 has 17 residues. The V end lost 4 bases, the J end lost 4 bases, and 23 bases lay between the germline ends. CDR3 region: CASSSGPELGSLYEQYF. CDR3 DNA: TGTGCCAGCAGCTCCGGCCCGGAACTAGGTTCTCTATACGAGCAGTACTTC.

The J gene is TRBJ2-7, the V gene TRBV25-1; TRBD1 matches at 9 bases. The J segment lost 1 base and the V segment lost 4 bases, leaving 5 bases of the junction unmatched. CDR1 and CDR2 from the germline V gene are MGHDK and SYGVNS. The CDR3 contains 15 residues. Here the CDR3 reads CASSGGQGSSYEQYF. CDR3 DNA: TGTGCCAGCAGTGGAGGACAGGGGTCATCCTACGAGCAGTACTTC.

This clone is labeled as medium-sized. The CDR3 reads CATSDYALLGTGELFF. The CDR3 coding sequence is TGTGCCACCAGTGATTATGCTCTCCTTGGGACCGGGGAGCTGTTTTTT. V is TRBV24-1 and J is TRBJ2-2, with no clear D. Germline V gives CDR1 KGHDR, CDR2 SFDVKD. Between the trimmed V and J ends, which lost 2 bases and 5 bases, there was a span of 14 bases. The CDR3 spans 16 residues.

By sample share, this clone is medium-sized. The V gene is TRBV3-1, the J gene TRBJ1-2, with a tentative D call TRBD1 (5 bases). The CDR3 runs 13 residues. Germline V CDR1 and CDR2: LGHDT, YNNKEL (reference sequence). V was shortened by 2 bases and J by 6 bases, with 10 bases between the two germline ends. The DNA for the CDR3 is TGTGCCAGCAGCCAACGCTCGGGGGATGGCTACACCTTC. Its translation is CASSQRSGDGYTF.

In its sample, this clone was seen many times. The chain carries TRBV4-1 and TRBJ2-2; TRBD2 aligns across 7 bases. V shed 3 bases and J 8 bases; nucleotides not matched to a gene: 6. The V gene's germline CDR1 is MGHRA and CDR2 YSYEKL. This CDR3 region has 14 residues. In DNA, the CDR3 is TGCGCCAGCAGCCAGGGAGGGGAGGTGGGGGAGCTGTTTTTT. Its protein is CASSQGGEVGELFF.

This chain links TRBV18 with TRBJ1-2; TRBD1 aligns across 8 bases. Per the germline V gene, CDR1 is KGHSH and CDR2 is LQKENI. There are 12 residues in the CDR3. V lost 3 bases and J lost 6; bases outside the gene matches: 0. The CDR3 region is CASSPTGDGYTF. The CDR3 region has the DNA TGTGCCAGCTCACCGACAGGGGATGGCTACACCTTC.

This clone has at least ten counts. This chain links TRBV10-3 with TRBJ2-7, with no clear D. Germline CDR1 reads ENHRY; CDR2 reads SYGVKD. The CDR3 covers 14 residues. V was clipped by 7 bases and J by 0 bases, with 13 bases between them. As DNA, the CDR3 is TGTGCCATCAAAGGTGGGTTGAACTCCTACGAGCAGTACTTC. It codes for CAIKGGLNSYEQYF.

Points on this clone: The junction shows a germline mismatch at one end, possibly a read error. V is TRBV10-1 and J is TRBJ2-3, with unresolved D. CDR1 WNHNN and CDR2 SYGVQD come from the germline V gene (reference sequence). This CDR3 spans 13 amino acids. Here the CDR3 reads CGSSRYSTDTQYF. DNA for the CDR3: TGCGGCAGCAGCCGGTACAGCACAGATACGCAGTATTTT.

The chain couples TRBV6-1 to TRBJ2-1, with a possible D match to TRBD1 (5 bases). Per germline, CDR1 MNHNS and CDR2 SASEGT. The V end lost 5 bases, the J end lost 3 bases, and 8 bases lay between the germline ends. The CDR3 runs to 13 residues. CDR3 nucleotides: TGTGCCAGCAGTTCAAGGGGCTACAATGAGCAGTTCTTC. Translation: CASSSRGYNEQFF.

Regarding this clone: Germline is not matched at one junction end, which may reflect a read error. This sequence joins TRBV11-1 and TRBJ1-6; 8 positions agree with TRBD1. Germline assignment: CDR1 SGHAT and CDR2 FQDESV (reference sequence). CDR3 length equals 18 residues. CDR3 region: CASSCIAGTGTDNSLLHF. The DNA of the CDR3 is TGTGCCAGCAGCTGCATCGCCGGGACAGGAACCGATAATTCACTCCTCCACTTT.

The J gene is TRBJ2-7, the V gene TRBV5-1; 10 bases line up with TRBD2. The CDR3 extends over 15 amino acids. Losses at the gene ends were 1 base for V and 2 bases for J; bases not matched to a gene: 3. Looked up from germline, CDR1 is SGHRS and CDR2 is YFSETQ. The CDR3 is CASSLRLAGAYEQYF. CDR3 DNA: TGCGCCAGCAGCTTGAGACTAGCGGGTGCCTACGAGCAGTACTTC.

V usage is TRBV5-6 and J usage is TRBJ1-2; D is uncertain. This CDR3 is built from 16 residues. V lost 0 bases, J lost 0 bases, and 12 bases lay in between. Germline lookup yields CDR1 SGHDT and CDR2 YYEEEE. The CDR3 DNA follows: TGTGCCAGCAGCTTGGCGAGGGCAGTAACTAACTATGGCTACACCTTC. Translation: CASSLARAVTNYGYTF.

The chain's CDR3 is CASSTGGSGNTIYF. The CDR3 DNA reads TGCGCCAGCAGCACAGGGGGCTCTGGAAACACCATATATTTT. The chain joins TRBV5-1 to TRBJ1-3, with 8 bases aligning to TRBD1. The germline CDR1 and CDR2 sequences are SGHRS and YFSETQ. CDR3 length: 14 residues. J was trimmed by 0 bases and V by 4 bases; bases with no gene match: 0.

The V and J genes are TRBV5-1 and TRBJ1-2; 7 bases map to TRBD1. CDR1 is SGHRS, CDR2 YFSETQ, per germline. Trimming removed 4 bases from V and 8 bases from J; junction bases left unmatched: 20. This CDR3 is built from 17 residues. CDR3 sequence reads: CASSREGPQGGHVGYTF. In DNA form, the CDR3 reads TGCGCCAGCAGCCGCGAGGGGCCCCAGGGGGGGCACGTGGGCTACACCTTC.